The 29 T cell receptor beta chains listed next were all sequenced from one sample in a study of cytomegalovirus exposure and HLA in healthy donors. TCRdb keeps only in-frame clones here, not all; method: immunoSEQ multiplex PCR. This sample has about 220,000 clones, with almost 90% found just once. The sequenced sample was PBMCs. The receptors derive from a woman aged 18 to 35 in good health and CMV-seronegative.

This clone was seen only once. This chain's CDR3 is CASAPGLAGKETQYF. Written as DNA, the CDR3 is TGTGCCAGCGCCCCGGGACTAGCGGGAAAAGAGACCCAGTACTTC. The chain links TRBV6-4 to TRBJ2-5; TRBD2 matches at 13 bases. This CDR3 has 15 residues. Trimming at V came to 8 bases and at J to 3 bases, leaving 6 bases not matched to a gene. Germline CDR1 and CDR2: MRHNA and SNTAGT.

The rearrangement links TRBV7-9 to TRBJ2-1; 11 bases map to TRBD2. In germline, CDR1 is SEHNR, CDR2 FQNEAQ (reference sequence). The length of the CDR3 is 16 residues. The V segment lost 2 bases and the J segment 6 bases; nucleotides outside the gene matches: 6. The CDR3 spells CASSLKLAGVSNEQFF. Here the CDR3 DNA reads TGTGCCAGCAGCTTAAAACTAGCGGGAGTCTCCAATGAGCAGTTCTTC.

The J gene is TRBJ2-5, the V gene TRBV18; the D is unclear. The CDR3 is 13 residues long. Trimming pared 6 bases from V and 2 bases from J, leaving 10 bases between. Per germline, CDR1 KGHSH and CDR2 LQKENI. CDR3 nucleotide sequence: TGTGCCAGCTCTCCGGGTTTACAAGAGACCCAGTACTTC. It translates to CASSPGLQETQYF.

V and J are TRBV4-1 and TRBJ1-5; 8 bases fit TRBD1. The CDR3 consists of 15 residues. The V and J ends lost 3 bases and 3 bases, in that order; junction bases with no gene match: 4. Germline assignment: CDR1 MGHRA and CDR2 YSYEKL. CDR3 amino acids: CASSQTGQVNQPQHF. The DNA for the CDR3 is TGCGCCAGCAGCCAGACGGGACAGGTCAATCAGCCCCAGCATTTT.

The chain has TRBV29-1 and TRBJ2-1; 11 bases fit TRBD2. The CDR3 spans 19 residues. V was clipped by 7 bases and J by 0 bases; unmatched bases: 17. Germline V lookup: CDR1 SQVTM, CDR2 ANQGSEA. The CDR3 DNA reads TGCAGCGCCCAGTCTGGGACTAGCGGACTTACCTTCTCCTACAATGAGCAGTTCTTC. Translating gives CSAQSGTSGLTFSYNEQFF.

The genes are TRBV30 and TRBJ2-5; D might be TRBD1 (6 bases). The CDR3 covers 11 residues. The V and J ends lost 5 bases and 3 bases respectively, with 7 bases between them. The V gene's germline CDR1 is GTSNPN and CDR2 SVGIG (reference sequence). In nucleotides, the CDR3 is TGTGCCTGGCGGACAGAAGAGACCCAGTACTTC. This encodes CAWRTEETQYF.

This sequence joins TRBV29-1 and TRBJ2-1; 10 bases are a match to TRBD2. The germline CDR1 and CDR2 sequences are SQVTM and ANQGSEA. The CDR3 has 17 residues. The V and J ends lost 7 bases and 0 bases, in that order; junction bases with no gene match: 12. DNA for the CDR3: TGCAGCGCTACTGGGACTAGCGAATTGAGCTCCTACAATGAGCAGTTCTTC. The encoded protein is CSATGTSELSSYNEQFF.

The chain uses TRBV7-4 and TRBJ2-7, with a tentative D call TRBD2 (6 bases). The germline V and J ends were trimmed by 1 base and 4 bases, with 17 bases remaining between them. Germline V lookup: CDR1 SGHVT, CDR2 SQSDAQ. This CDR3 has 16 amino acids. The CDR3 sequence is CASSLGLCGNVYEQYF. The DNA of the CDR3 is TGTGCCAGCAGCTTAGGACTTTGCGGGAACGTTTACGAGCAGTACTTC.

The chain recombines TRBV6-5 with TRBJ2-1, with D perhaps TRBD2 (6 bases). This CDR3 region has 15 residues. V gave up 6 bases and J gave up 6 bases, with 18 bases separating them. Germline CDR1 MNHEY, CDR2 SVGAGI. The CDR3 sequence is CASSPERGILNEQFF. CDR3 nucleotides: TGTGCCAGCAGCCCTGAGCGCGGGATCCTCAATGAGCAGTTCTTC.

The chain combines TRBV19 with TRBJ2-7, with TRBD2 identical over 10 bases. Per germline, CDR1 LNHDA and CDR2 SQIVND (reference sequence). Trimming took 6 bases from V and 3 from J; bases not matched to a gene: 5. The CDR3 extends over 14 amino acids. The CDR3 sequence is CASSASGRSYEQYF. The CDR3 DNA reads TGTGCCAGTAGCGCTAGCGGGAGAAGCTACGAGCAGTACTTC.

This sequence joins TRBV7-2 and TRBJ1-2, with 7 bases aligning to TRBD1. After removal of 0 bases from V and 4 bases from J, the junction contained 17 bases not matched to a gene. This CDR3 comprises 19 residues. The germline V gene has CDR1 SGHTA and CDR2 FQGNSA. DNA of the CDR3: TGTGCCAGCAGCTTAGCCGGAACGAGACAGGGTAAAGGACTCTATGGCTACACCTTC. Protein sequence: CASSLAGTRQGKGLYGYTF.

The table lists this clone with a few counts. J is TRBJ2-1 and V is TRBV30, with 12 positions matching TRBD2. V gave up 4 bases and J gave up 11 bases; unmatched junction bases: 3. Germline CDR1 reads GTSNPN; CDR2 reads SVGIG (reference sequence). The CDR3 totals 12 residues. The CDR3 region has the DNA TGTGCCTGGACTAGCGGGAGGGCCCAGCAGTTCTTC. This encodes CAWTSGRAQQFF.

This sequence joins TRBV4-1 and TRBJ2-7; weak D call: TRBD2 (5 bases). Germline V gene lookup returns CDR1 MGHRA and CDR2 YSYEKL. CDR3 length: 14 amino acids. V was trimmed by 0 bases and J by 3 bases, leaving 9 bases between them. The CDR3 DNA reads as TGCGCCAGCAGCCAAGATACAGACTACTACGAGCAGTACTTC. The encoded protein is CASSQDTDYYEQYF.

The rearrangement uses TRBV30 and TRBJ1-2; D is possibly TRBD1 (5 bases). Germline V gives CDR1 GTSNPN, CDR2 SVGIG (reference sequence). Trimming cost V 0 bases and J 6 bases, with 11 bases left between them. The CDR3 has 13 amino acids. CDR3 DNA sequence: TGTGCCTGGAGTGTACAGGCAGGCAATGGCTACACCTTC. Its protein product is CAWSVQAGNGYTF.

The chain couples TRBV7-2 to TRBJ2-4; 10 bases fit TRBD2. The CDR3 consists of 16 residues. Trimming cost V 4 bases and J 2 bases; bases outside gene matches: 5. Per the germline V gene, CDR1 is SGHTA and CDR2 is FQGNSA. The CDR3 nucleotides read TGTGCCAGCAGCTGGACTAGCGGAGGGACCAAAAACATTCAGTACTTC. It codes for CASSWTSGGTKNIQYF. Together with reference TRBV7-2 and TRBJ2-4, the CDR3 gives the full variable domain: GAGVSQSPSNKVTEKGKDVELRCDPISGHTALYWYRQSLGQGLEFLIYFQGNSAPDKSGLPSDRFSAERTGGSVSTLTIQRTQQEDSAVYLCASSWTSGGTKNIQYFGAGTRLSVL.

The genes are TRBV7-2 and TRBJ1-2; TRBD1 agrees at 9 bases. V was clipped by 5 bases and J by 5 bases; unmatched bases: 6. Germline lookup yields CDR1 SGHTA and CDR2 FQGNSA. This CDR3 spans 14 amino acids. CDR3 sequence reads: CASSRPGQGYGYTF. The CDR3, as DNA: TGTGCCAGCAGCCGGCCGGGACAGGGTTATGGCTACACCTTC.

In its sample, this clone was seen once. The chain links TRBV5-8 to TRBJ2-7; D not resolved. This CDR3 is built from 11 residues. Trimming removed 0 bases from V and 6 bases from J, with 4 bases in between. Per germline, CDR1 SGHTS and CDR2 YDEGEE. CDR3 region: CASSLVVEQYF. The CDR3 DNA reads TGTGCCAGCAGCTTGGTAGTCGAGCAGTACTTC.

The V call is TRBV15, the J call TRBJ2-2; D might be TRBD1 (6 bases). The CDR3 has 15 amino acids. V lost 0 bases and J lost 10, with 15 bases in between. Germline V gene lookup returns CDR1 LNHNV and CDR2 YYDKDF (reference sequence). The CDR3 loop is CATSRDNRVGAELFF. The CDR3 DNA is TGTGCCACCAGCAGAGATAACAGGGTCGGCGCGGAGCTGTTTTTT.

The chain is built from TRBV10-3 and TRBJ2-5, with 7 bases aligning to TRBD1. The CDR3 runs to 14 residues. Trimming at V came to 2 bases and at J to 4 bases, leaving 4 bases not matched to a gene. Looked up from germline, CDR1 is ENHRY and CDR2 is SYGVKD. The CDR3 nucleotides are TGTGCCATCAGTGAGACAGGGGTTGTAGAGACCCAGTACTTC. Amino acid sequence: CAISETGVVETQYF.

The gene calls are TRBV27 and TRBJ2-1; a weak D match, TRBD2 (5 bases). The CDR3 runs to 15 residues. Per the germline V gene, CDR1 is MNHEY and CDR2 is SMNVEV (reference sequence). Trimming shortened V by 6 bases and J by 0 bases, and 12 bases separated the two germline ends. CDR3 amino acids: CASRLGLSSYNEQFF. The CDR3 DNA reads as TGTGCCAGCAGGCTTGGACTCAGCTCCTACAATGAGCAGTTCTTC.

The rearrangement uses TRBV4-1 and TRBJ2-7; perhaps TRBD1 as D (5 bases). The CDR3 length is 14 residues. V lost 0 bases and J lost 4, with 10 bases in between. Germline loops: CDR1 MGHRA, CDR2 YSYEKL. CDR3 coding DNA: TGCGCCAGCAGCCAAGATCAGGGCCCTTACGAGCAGTACTTC. This encodes CASSQDQGPYEQYF.

The rearrangement uses TRBV4-1 and TRBJ2-7; perhaps TRBD1 as D (5 bases). The CDR3 sequence is 15 residues long. Trimming took 0 bases from V and 0 from J, leaving 9 bases between them. Germline CDR1 reads MGHRA; CDR2 reads YSYEKL. The DNA of the CDR3 is TGCGCCAGCAGCCAAGAATCCAGGGCCTCCTACGAGCAGTACTTC. This translates into CASSQESRASYEQYF.

The chain has TRBV10-3 and TRBJ1-1; 9 nucleotides match TRBD1. Germline CDR1 is ENHRY and CDR2 is SYGVKD. The J segment lost 5 bases and the V segment lost 8 bases, leaving 6 bases of the junction unmatched. The CDR3 covers 13 residues. The CDR3 sequence: CAIGTGRQTEAFF. The CDR3 region has the DNA TGTGCCATCGGGACAGGGAGGCAAACTGAAGCTTTCTTT.

This chain joins TRBV11-2 and TRBJ2-3; the D gene is possibly TRBD2 (6 bases). CDR1 SGHAT and CDR2 FQNNGV come from the germline V gene. Trimming took off 5 bases at V and 1 base at J, with 16 bases between the two ends. The CDR3 loop spans 16 amino acids. CDR3 sequence (DNA): TGTGCCAGCAGCCCTTCCCCGGGGGAAGGCACAGATACGCAGTATTTT. Its translation: CASSPSPGEGTDTQYF. The whole variable domain, filled in from reference TRBV11-2 and TRBJ2-3, reads EAGVAQSPRYKIIEKRQSVAFWCNPISGHATLYWYQQILGQGPKLLIQFQNNGVVDDSQLPKDRFSAERLKGVDSTLKIQPAKLEDSAVYLCASSPSPGEGTDTQYFGPGTRLTVL.

V and J are TRBV2 and TRBJ1-1, with D unclear. The V gene lost 4 bases and the J gene lost 0 bases, with 9 bases spanning the gap. Germline lookup yields CDR1 SNHLY and CDR2 FYNNEI. This CDR3 comprises 14 residues. CDR3 in DNA: TGTGCCAGCAGTGCGGGGAATATGAACACTGAAGCTTTCTTT. Amino acid sequence: CASSAGNMNTEAFF. Looking up the rest from reference TRBV2 and TRBJ1-1 gives the full variable domain: EPEVTQTPSHQVTQMGQEVILRCVPISNHLYFYWYRQILGQKVEFLVSFYNNEISEKSEIFDDQFSVERPDGSNFTLKIRSTKLEDSAMYFCASSAGNMNTEAFFGQGTRLTVV.

CDR3 nucleotides: TGTGCCAGCAGCTTAGTAGACTCTGGAAACACCATATATTTT. This translates into CASSLVDSGNTIYF. The V gene is TRBV7-9, the J gene TRBJ1-3; D remains ambiguous. This CDR3 contains 14 residues. V was shortened by 1 base and J by 0 bases, with 4 bases between the two germline ends. The V gene's germline CDR1 is SEHNR and CDR2 FQNEAQ (reference sequence).

The CDR3 loop is CASRRDRGFYEQYF. CDR3 nucleotide sequence: TGTGCCAGCAGACGGGACAGGGGGTTCTACGAGCAGTACTTC. The chain joins TRBV28 to TRBJ2-7; 11 bases agree with TRBD1. The V and J ends lost 6 bases and 3 bases, in that order; junction bases with no gene match: 4. The CDR3 totals 14 residues. CDR1 MDHEN and CDR2 SYDVKM come from the germline V gene.

This sequence joins TRBV4-1 and TRBJ2-5; perhaps TRBD2 as D (7 bases). The CDR3 sequence is 16 residues long. The ends were cut back, 0 bases at V and 4 bases at J, with 15 bases in the middle. Germline V gene sequence: CDR1 MGHRA, CDR2 YSYEKL. The chain's CDR3 is CASSQEFGRGGETQYF. CDR3 DNA: TGCGCCAGCAGCCAAGAGTTTGGGAGGGGGGGAGAGACCCAGTACTTC.

The chain employs TRBV5-5 and TRBJ2-3, with D hard to call. Deletions cut 0 bases from V and 6 bases from J, with 5 bases between. The V gene's germline CDR1 is SGHKS and CDR2 YYEKEE (reference sequence). This CDR3 has 12 residues. The CDR3 region is CASSLASDTQYF. CDR3 DNA: TGTGCCAGCAGCTTGGCGAGCGATACGCAGTATTTT.